This record looks at one T cell receptor (beta chain) sequence and its context. The antigen this receptor binds is unknown. Receptor amplification or capture employed the immunoSEQ multiplex PCR assay. The multiplex PCR relied on a mix of 60 forward primers for TCR Vbeta segments and 13 reverse primers for TCR Jbeta segments. The CDR3 region of rearranged TCR beta genes was amplified from genomic DNA by a multiplex PCR assay. On the Illumina HiSeq System, the amplified TCR beta libraries were sequenced as 87-base-pair reads. On the study's bioinformatics: A later analysis counted about 80 million unique TCR beta chains across the 550 to 750 repertoires, and some 12 million of these chains were shared by at least two donors. A nearest-neighbor algorithm error-corrected the raw reads and collapsed the reads into unique sequences, merging closely related sequences to remove PCR and sequencing errors. CDR3 sequences were aligned to IMGT reference sequences to assign V, D and J gene segments. For a sequence to be retained, a match of at least six nucleotides to both a V gene segment and a J gene segment was required. Rearrangements were classified as productive when the CDR3 lacked stop codons and remained in frame with V and J, and all other rearrangements were classified as non-productive. CDR3 was defined according to IMGT convention as the region running from the second conserved V-encoded cysteine to the conserved J-encoded phenylalanine. In an earlier analysis of roughly 610 of the donors, sequences lacking an unambiguous match to a single V gene segment were excluded. In an earlier analysis of 587 of the donors, V segments were called functional above 56.7% productive rearrangements and were called segregating when the between-donor standard deviation exceeded 5%. A statistical classification framework was built for diagnosing cytomegalovirus status from the catalog of TCR beta chain sequences. In a later analysis, V and J genes were assigned by comparing TCR nucleotide sequences against IMGT/GENE-DB human TR gene sequences. In a later analysis, CDR3 sequences and most-parsimonious VDJ recombination scenarios were assigned using the TCRdist pipeline. In a later analysis, each TCR beta chain was defined by its CDR3 amino acid sequence together with its V-gene family, and reads without a unique V-gene family were excluded. To address suspected cross-contamination and a sequencing artifact, a later analysis removed 592 highly shared, low-generation-probability nucleotide sequences. In a later analysis, a clonal expansion index for each public chain was calculated from normalized within-repertoire ranks of inferred template counts. Generation probabilities in a later analysis came from a VDJ recombination model fitted to out-of-frame rearrangements, and those results were checked against IGoR. Hypergeometric tests were used in a later analysis to score TCR-TCR, TCR-HLA and TCR-CMV co-occurrence, with a repertoire-size bias correction applied to the TCR pairs. A later analysis estimated false discovery rates by permuting HLA or CMV assignments 20 times. In a later analysis, co-occurring TCRs were grouped with DBSCAN, and TCRdist sequence similarity was added when clustering was performed within HLA-allele-positive subsets. Repertoires with fewer than 30,000 or more than 120,000 public chains were left out of co-occurrence clustering, as were a handful of repertoires with anomalous nucleotide sharing. Here the immuneACCESS table is served through TCRdb, limited to in-frame sequences with V and J called. Missing clones are a known gap in these copies; in checked studies unresolved V genes cover under half, and the rest lacks a known reason. From that table come the V and J calls and clone size; the DNA was used to work out D and trimming. The sample's clone listing holds 220,000 or so clones. The top ten clonotypes cover 0.95% to 1.3% of the sample.

The data are from a study of cytomegalovirus exposure and HLA in healthy donors (dated by TCRdb to about 2017). Regarding the research as a whole: An earlier analysis of fewer than 750 of the donors reported about 300 Gb of sequence data and 117 million unique TCR beta sequences obtained from roughly 180 million T cells. Donor age, sex, ethnicity and CMV serostatus were compiled together with the repertoire data. To predict cytomegalovirus infection status, the study brought together high-throughput TCR immunosequencing, statistical association of individual TCRs with disease status, and machine learning. Five DR-DQ haplotypes were handled as single units for association and clustering, since linkage in the cohort was strong. Genome-wide SNP genotypes for about three fifths of the roughly 670 donors were used in a later genetic analysis, which treated that subset as a discovery cohort. To study patterns of TCR occurrence, a later analysis re-analyzed previously published TCR beta repertoires from under 750 donors and added high-resolution HLA genotyping. The study profiled the T cell repertoires of fewer than 850 subjects by immunosequencing and related them to cytomegalovirus serostatus. The number of donors typed differed by locus, with roughly 629-640 for A, B, C, DRB1 and DQB1, more than 500 for DQA1, 600 to 610 for DPA1, and some 440 for DPB1. HLA typing included class I and class II loci at four-digit resolution. Among the approximately 430 genotyped donors, roughly 80% belonged to the genetic ancestry cluster associated with self-reported Caucasian donors. In an earlier analysis of several hundred of the donors, high-throughput TCR beta sequencing was used to judge whether each TCR beta V gene segment behaved as functional or pseudogenic. Among 350 to 400 genotyped donors of the cohort, an average of roughly 240,000 unique TCR beta nucleotide sequences were sequenced per donor, around a sixth of them non-productive. In addition to the first cohort of 666 subjects, a separate validation cohort of approximately 120 different subjects was used. The study was designed to test whether signatures of past pathogen exposure could be identified by cataloging public T cell receptors. Roughly 300 gigabases of sequencing data and approximately 85 million unique TCR sequences were included in an early release covering about 600 HLA-typed donors. Rather than drawing on any new phenotypic data, the later analysis identified candidate immune exposures from TCR beta sequences and the way those sequences occurred across donors. All discovery cohort repertoires had been generated using a single sequencing platform. The full study reports these points: When HLA alleles, especially DR and DQ, strongly co-occurred, TCR associations were difficult to assign to individual alleles. Presence/absence analyses assumed roughly uniform sequencing depth across donors, an assumption that may not hold. Some IMGT-functional V segments, including TRBV6-2 and TRBV6-3, could not be told apart with the 87-base-pair reads, so those segments were excluded. A few of the identified cytomegalovirus-associated TCR beta chains were confirmed in vitro to be specific for cytomegalovirus antigens. Because some donors lacked HLA typing at each locus, the association tests relied only on the typed subset. A later analysis found that HLA-associated TCR beta chains were more clonally expanded and had lower generation probabilities than equally common non-associated chains. According to the authors, the approach could potentially be generalized to other disease states and immunological phenotypes. The classifier was reported to diagnose cytomegalovirus status with high specificity and sensitivity in both the original and validation cohorts. The only immune exposure information available for the cohort was CMV serostatus. The earlier analysis of approximately 540 of the donors excluded around 17 rarely observed V segments, including chromosome 9 orphons, because counts were too low. Correlated functional status among segregating V segments might be attributable to linkage disequilibrium, but an unknown experimental factor could not be ruled out. A later genetic analysis associated a missense DCLRE1C variant with V-gene and J-gene trimming of TCR beta chains, and an independent cohort replicated the association. In the study, approximately 160 TCR beta chains were listed as associated with cytomegalovirus. A later analysis associated roughly 17,000 TCR beta sequences with specific HLA alleles at a false discovery rate of 0.05. A further reported finding was that TCR beta sequences accurately predicted the HLA-A and HLA-B alleles for most subjects in the first cohort. In an earlier analysis of about 540 of the donors, most TCR beta V segments were observed in productive rearrangements about 90% or about 30% of the time, broadly matching IMGT annotations. Several of the top co-occurrence clusters appeared to be linked to parvovirus B19, influenza, CMV and Epstein-Barr virus, according to a later analysis. Across donors, most TCR sequences were observed very rarely, whereas some public TCRs were present in many individuals. A group of highly shared sequence variants was considered likely to be a technical artifact of the sequencing pipeline. Compared with the roughly 700-donor mean, donors in an Asian-associated ancestry cluster had fewer N-insertions in productive TCRs, according to a later genetic analysis. The cohort was sequenced for TCR beta chains only, and without alpha or paired-chain data the features that could be detected were limited. According to a later analysis, TCR association rates differed among HLA loci, with DRB1 alleles showing the most associated TCRs and HLA-C alleles showing the fewest. According to a later analysis, most CMV-associated TCR beta chains appeared to be HLA-restricted, and the HLA associations seemed to be driven largely by CMV exposure.

The germline ends are 11 bases apart after V is trimmed by 8 bases and J by 6 bases. From a lookup of the germline V gene, CDR1 and CDR2 are SQVTM and ANQGSEA. The CDR3 holds 11 amino acids from the cysteine to the phenylalanine. Solely the CDR3 DNA is kept, with 33 bases framed from the first base. The cohort comprised fewer than 700 healthy bone marrow donors. At the time of sampling, all cohort members were nominally healthy, though unrecorded immune exposures were likely present. The donor tested CMV seropositive, placing the donor among the approximately 290 seropositive members of the cohort. A peripheral blood sample was provided by each donor, and peripheral blood mononuclear cells were used for TCR beta sequencing. Genomic DNA was extracted from the blood cell samples with the Qiagen DNeasy Blood Extraction Kit.

This sequence uses TRBV29-1 and TRBJ2-1; no D segment can be confidently identified. The TCR was taken from a girl under 10 years old in good health and CMV-seropositive. Specimen: PBMCs. The sequenced DNA: TGCAGCAAATTGTATAGCAATGAGCAGTTCTTC. This codes for CSKLYSNEQFF.